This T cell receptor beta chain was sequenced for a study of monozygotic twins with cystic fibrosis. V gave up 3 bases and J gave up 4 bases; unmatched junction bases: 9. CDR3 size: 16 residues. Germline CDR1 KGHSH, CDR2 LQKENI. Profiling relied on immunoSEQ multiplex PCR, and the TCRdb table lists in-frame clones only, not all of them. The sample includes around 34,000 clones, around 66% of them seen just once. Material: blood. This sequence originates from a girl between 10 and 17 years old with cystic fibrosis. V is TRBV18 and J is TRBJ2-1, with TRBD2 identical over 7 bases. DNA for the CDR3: TGTGCCAGCTCACCGCGGCGGGGGAAGGGATACAATGAGCAGTTCTTC. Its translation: CASSPRRGKGYNEQFF.